Listed below are T cell receptor beta chains from one sample, sequenced in a study of patients and donors after allogeneic stem cell transplantation. TCRdb itself ran the RT-PCR reads through MiXCR, one entry per CDR3 protein. The data contain roughly 230,000 distinct CDR3 sequences, 13% to 15% of them seen just once; the ten biggest clones take up about 9.9%. Sequencing was done on a sample of blood, either unsorted or a sorted T cell fraction (not recorded which). The receptor source for this set is a human donor who was either an allogeneic HSCT recipient or a stem cell or donor lymphocyte infusion donor (not recorded which). It is not recorded whose cells these are; they may come from a transplant donor. Both conserved end residues are part of each CDR3. D genes are given only for firm matches. Some rows mark clone size as missing; the rest say once, few, many or name a class of expanded clone.

TRBJ1-2	NA	TRBV2	NA	CASQRGGQTNYGYTF	TGTGCCAGCCAGCGGGGCGGACAAACTAACTATGGCTACACCTTC
TRBJ2-7	TRBD1	TRBV2	NA	CASSGRTGGLSEQYF	TGTGCCAGCAGTGGGAGGACAGGGGGCCTCTCCGAGCAGTACTTC
TRBJ2-2	TRBD2	TRBV5-1	few	CASSLESLAGDTGELFF	TGCGCCAGCAGCTTGGAGTCTTTAGCGGGGGACACCGGGGAGCTGTTTTTT
TRBJ2-7	TRBD1	TRBV28	few	CASSPNLGQGVNEQYF	TGTGCCAGCAGTCCAAACCTCGGACAGGGAGTCAACGAGCAGTACTTC
TRBJ2-5	TRBD1	TRBV25-1	many	CASSAIRGDRNTQYF	TGTGCCAGCAGTGCCATTAGAGGGGACAGGAATACCCAGTACTTC
TRBJ1-2	TRBD1	TRBV7-3	few	CASSSSGQGPLGYTF	TGTGCCAGCAGCTCTTCGGGACAGGGCCCCCTCGGCTACACCTTC
TRBJ2-7	NA	TRBV6-1	few	CASSGYEQYF	TGTGCCAGCAGTGGCTACGAGCAGTACTTC
TRBJ2-2	TRBD1	TRBV29-1	NA	CSVVRDRVGTGELFF	TGCAGCGTTGTCCGGGACAGGGTTGGCACCGGGGAGCTGTTTTTT
TRBJ1-5	NA	TRBV10-2	many	CASSEGDGNQPQHF	TGCGCCAGCAGCGAGGGGGATGGCAATCAGCCCCAGCATTTT
TRBJ1-1	TRBD1	TRBV5-6	many	CASSSTGATPGDTEAFF	TGTGCCAGCAGCTCGACAGGGGCCACCCCGGGGGACACTGAAGCTTTCTTT
TRBJ1-1	NA	TRBV9	many	CASSVAEGLIQGRYTEAFF	TGTGCCAGCAGCGTAGCTGAGGGACTGATTCAAGGGAGGTACACTGAAGCTTTCTTT
TRBJ2-7	NA	TRBV30	NA	CAWGNQKYEQYF	TGTGCCTGGGGTAACCAGAAATACGAGCAGTACTTC
TRBJ1-2	TRBD1	TRBV28	once	CASASGTARGYTF	TGTGCCAGCGCGTCGGGGACAGCTCGTGGCTACACCTTC
TRBJ2-2	NA	TRBV2	NA	CASNRGAGTGELFF	TGTGCCAGCAATCGGGGGGCGGGCACCGGGGAGCTGTTTTTT
TRBJ2-3	NA	TRBV6-6	few	CASKQTSRDTQYF	TGTGCCAGCAAACAGACAAGTCGAGATACGCAGTATTTT
TRBJ1-1	NA	TRBV5-1	many	CASSPEGFSGTEAFF	TGCGCCAGCAGCCCCGAGGGGTTTTCGGGCACTGAAGCTTTCTTT
TRBJ2-1	TRBD2	TRBV14	NA	CASSRTGTSTHNEQFF	TGTGCCAGCAGCCGTACCGGGACTAGTACGCACAATGAGCAGTTCTTC
TRBJ2-1	NA	TRBV28	many	CASTSVGTGRGYEQFF	TGTGCCAGCACCTCCGTGGGCACGGGTAGAGGCTATGAGCAGTTCTTC
TRBJ1-1	TRBD1	TRBV2	NA	CASSVYRGNTEAFF	TGTGCCAGCAGTGTATACAGGGGAAACACTGAAGCTTTCTTT
TRBJ2-5	TRBD1	TRBV2	few	CASKLRDREETQYF	TGTGCCAGCAAACTCCGGGACAGGGAAGAGACCCAGTACTTC
TRBJ1-2	NA	TRBV19	NA	CASSIGAGDNYGYTF	TGTGCCAGTAGTATTGGTGCAGGAGATAACTATGGCTACACCTTC
TRBJ2-5	TRBD2	TRBV20-1	few	CSAREGLAGKETQYF	TGCAGTGCTAGAGAAGGACTAGCGGGAAAAGAGACCCAGTACTTC
TRBJ2-2	TRBD2	TRBV12-5	few	CASGLVQGLAGGGELFF	TGTGCTAGTGGTTTGGTACAAGGACTAGCGGGAGGCGGGGAGCTGTTTTTT
TRBJ2-7	TRBD2	TRBV6-5	few	CASSFSGRAHEQYF	TGTGCCAGCAGTTTTAGCGGGAGGGCCCACGAGCAGTACTTC
TRBJ2-7	NA	TRBV27	few	CASRTFLRAAYEQYF	TGTGCCAGCAGGACCTTTTTGAGGGCAGCCTACGAGCAGTACTTC
TRBJ1-2	TRBD1	TRBV5-1	many	CASSSTTGVGGYTF	TGCGCCAGCAGCTCAACCACAGGGGTCGGGGGCTACACCTTC
TRBJ1-6	NA	TRBV27	few	CASSLFPGGGLHF	TGTGCCAGCAGTTTATTTCCCGGGGGGGGGCTCCACTTT
TRBJ1-1	NA	TRBV20-1	NA	CSAGTLTVAFF	TGCAGTGCTGGAACTCTGACGGTAGCTTTCTTT
TRBJ1-2	NA	TRBV15	NA	CATSRFQYGYTF	TGTGCCACCAGCAGGTTCCAGTATGGCTACACCTTC